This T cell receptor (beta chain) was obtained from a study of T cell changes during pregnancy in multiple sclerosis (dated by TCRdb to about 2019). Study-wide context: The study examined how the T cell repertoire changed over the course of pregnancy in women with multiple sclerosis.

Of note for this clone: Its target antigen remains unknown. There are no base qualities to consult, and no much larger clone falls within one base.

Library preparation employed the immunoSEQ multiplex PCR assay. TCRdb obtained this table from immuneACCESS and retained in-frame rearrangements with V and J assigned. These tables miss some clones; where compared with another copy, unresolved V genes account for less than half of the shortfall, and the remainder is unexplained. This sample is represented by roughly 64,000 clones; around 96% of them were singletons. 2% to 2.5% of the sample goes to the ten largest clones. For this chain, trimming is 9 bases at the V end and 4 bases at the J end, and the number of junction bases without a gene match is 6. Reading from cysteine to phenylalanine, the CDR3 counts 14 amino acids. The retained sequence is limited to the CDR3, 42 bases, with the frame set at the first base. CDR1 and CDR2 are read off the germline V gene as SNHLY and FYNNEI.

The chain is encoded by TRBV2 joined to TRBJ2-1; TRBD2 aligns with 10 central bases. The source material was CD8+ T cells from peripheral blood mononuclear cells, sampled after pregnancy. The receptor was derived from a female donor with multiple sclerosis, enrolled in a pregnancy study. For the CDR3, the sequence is CASVGLAVYNEQFF. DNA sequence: TGTGCCAGTGTCGGACTAGCGGTTTACAATGAGCAGTTCTTC.